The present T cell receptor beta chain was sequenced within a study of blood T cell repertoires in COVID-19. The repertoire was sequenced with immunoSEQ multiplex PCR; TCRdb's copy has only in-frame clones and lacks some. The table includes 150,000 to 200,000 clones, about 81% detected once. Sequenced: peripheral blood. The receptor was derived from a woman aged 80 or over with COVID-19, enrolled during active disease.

The CDR3 coding sequence is TGTGCCAGCAGCTTGTGGGGGCCGTCTCGCTCCTACGAGCAGTACTTC. Its protein product is CASSLWGPSRSYEQYF. V and J are TRBV11-3 and TRBJ2-7; D may be TRBD1 (6 bases). The V and J ends lost 3 bases and 0 bases respectively, with 15 bases between them. Germline CDR1 reads SGHNT; CDR2 reads YENEEA. CDR3 length equals 16 residues.